The T cell receptor beta chain under discussion was sequenced for a study of patients and donors after allogeneic stem cell transplantation. One entry per CDR3 protein results from TCRdb running MiXCR on the RT-PCR reads. The sample holds fewer than 12,000 distinct CDR3 sequences, approximately 22% seen once. The table lists this clonotype with a few counts. V lost 4 bases to trimming and J lost 1 base, with 16 bases between them. The CDR3 extends over 16 amino acids. CDR1 and CDR2 (germline): MNHNY, SVGAGI (reference sequence). Input material: blood, either unsorted or a sorted T cell fraction (not recorded which). The chain is built from TRBV6-6 and TRBJ1-2, with D unresolved. The origin of this receptor is a human donor who was either an allogeneic HSCT recipient or a stem cell or donor lymphocyte infusion donor (not recorded which). It is not recorded whose cells these are; they may come from a transplant donor. CDR3 DNA: TGTGCCAGCAGTTCCCAGACCGAAACTCGTAACTATGGCTACACCTTC. Residues: CASSSQTETRNYGYTF.